One and the same sample provided the 30 T cell receptor beta chains below, sequenced in a study of T cell responses to AZD1222 COVID-19 vaccine. The assay was immunoSEQ multiplex PCR, and TCRdb's table has in-frame clones only and misses some. The sample includes approximately 270,000 clones, 94% of them seen just once. This specimen was peripheral blood, taken 28 days after the second AZD1222 dose. These receptor sequences come from an adult who received the AZD1222 COVID-19 vaccine.

This chain links TRBV28 with TRBJ1-2; possible D gene TRBD1, 6 bases. The CDR3 contains 13 residues. Germline-derived CDR1 and CDR2 are MDHEN and SYDVKM. With 8 bases removed from V and 5 bases from J, the gap between germline ends came to 15 bases. This CDR3 is CASHPGGGYGYTF. As DNA, the CDR3 is TGTGCCAGCCACCCGGGGGGCGGGTATGGCTACACCTTC.

The chain joins TRBV7-9 to TRBJ2-7, with TRBD1 matching 8 bases. CDR3 size: 12 residues. Germline V gene lookup returns CDR1 SEHNR and CDR2 FQNEAQ (reference sequence). V gave up 8 bases and J gave up 6 bases; unmatched junction bases: 6. The CDR3 region is CASQGDRSEQYF. The CDR3 region has the DNA TGTGCCAGCCAGGGGGACAGGAGCGAGCAGTACTTC.

This sequence joins TRBV7-9 and TRBJ1-6; D possibly corresponds to TRBD1 (5 bases). V was shortened by 6 bases and J by 3 bases, with 9 bases between the two germline ends. The CDR3 totals 14 residues. Germline-derived CDR1 and CDR2 are SEHNR and FQNEAQ (reference sequence). CDR3 sequence (DNA): TGTGCCAGCAGTTGGACAAACTATAATTCACCCCTCCACTTT. This sequence encodes CASSWTNYNSPLHF.

J is TRBJ2-1 and V is TRBV6-5; 13 bases are shared with TRBD2. Trimming removed 6 bases from V and 8 bases from J; junction bases left unmatched: 4. Germline assignment: CDR1 MNHEY and CDR2 SVGAGI. The length of the CDR3 is 14 residues. CDR3 loop: CASRVGLAGDEQFF. The CDR3 bases are TGTGCCAGCAGGGTCGGACTAGCGGGAGATGAGCAGTTCTTC.

The chain links TRBV28 to TRBJ2-7, with 7 positions matching TRBD1. Germline CDR1 MDHEN, CDR2 SYDVKM. The CDR3 loop spans 20 amino acids. V lost 3 bases to trimming and J lost 1 base; unmatched junction nucleotides: 21. Here the CDR3 DNA reads TGTGCCAGCAGTTTCCCCCTCGGGACAGCTTTCCAGGCACTGTCCTACGAGCAGTACTTC. This sequence encodes CASSFPLGTAFQALSYEQYF.

The gene calls are TRBV7-3 and TRBJ2-3, with TRBD2 identical over 10 bases. CDR3 length: 16 residues. Germline CDR1 and CDR2: SGHTA and FQGTGA. V dropped 2 bases and J dropped 4; count of bases not matched to a gene: 6. As DNA, the CDR3 is TGTGCCAGCAGCTTACTGGGACTAGCGCCGTCAGATACGCAGTATTTT. This codes for CASSLLGLAPSDTQYF.

The gene calls are TRBV7-9 and TRBJ1-1; unclear D gene. The CDR3 is 12 residues long. V dropped 10 bases and J dropped 1 base, with 10 bases sitting between them. Germline V gene sequence: CDR1 SEHNR, CDR2 FQNEAQ (reference sequence). The CDR3 nucleotides read TGTGCCATACTAGATCCGAACACTGAAGCTTTCTTT. Translating it yields CAILDPNTEAFF.

This rearrangement joins TRBV2 to TRBJ2-7; D is ambiguous. CDR1 and CDR2 from the germline V gene are SNHLY and FYNNEI. V was trimmed by 7 bases and J by 4 bases, leaving 8 bases between them. This CDR3 comprises 11 residues. CDR3 residues: CASTLEYEQYF. For the CDR3, the DNA is TGTGCCAGCACGTTGGAGTACGAGCAGTACTTC.

This clone was recorded once. This chain connects TRBV28 to TRBJ1-3, with 10 positions matching TRBD1. Germline CDR1 MDHEN, CDR2 SYDVKM. The trim removed 5 bases at V and 1 base at J, leaving 5 bases unmatched. The CDR3 covers 16 residues. The CDR3 loop is CASSTGGQGSGNTIYF. The CDR3 DNA reads TGTGCCAGCAGTACAGGGGGACAGGGGTCTGGAAACACCATATATTTT.

The V gene is TRBV12-3 or TRBV12-4, the J gene TRBJ2-1, with D possibly called TRBD1 or TRBD2 (5 bases each). With 3 bases removed from V and 9 bases from J, the gap between germline ends came to 12 bases. The CDR3 loop spans 13 amino acids. The CDR3 DNA is TGTGCCAGCAGTTTTCGAGGGGCCCCTGAGCAGTTCTTC. This sequence encodes CASSFRGAPEQFF.

This rearrangement joins TRBV7-2 to TRBJ2-7; 9 bases are shared with TRBD2. Germline V CDR1 and CDR2: SGHTA, FQGNSA. Trimming took 4 bases from V and 0 from J; bases not matched to a gene: 4. CDR3 length: 15 amino acids. CDR3 loop: CASSSTSGPSYEQYF. DNA for the CDR3: TGTGCCAGCAGCTCAACTAGCGGGCCCTCCTACGAGCAGTACTTC. Together with reference TRBV7-2 and TRBJ2-7, the CDR3 gives the full variable domain: GAGVSQSPSNKVTEKGKDVELRCDPISGHTALYWYRQSLGQGLEFLIYFQGNSAPDKSGLPSDRFSAERTGGSVSTLTIQRTQQEDSAVYLCASSSTSGPSYEQYFGPGTRLTVT.

V usage is TRBV7-9 and J usage is TRBJ1-3; no reliable D call. The V end lost 5 bases, the J end lost 4 bases, and 15 bases lay between the germline ends. Germline V gene sequence: CDR1 SEHNR, CDR2 FQNEAQ (reference sequence). This CDR3 is built from 15 residues. The CDR3 reads CASSRGEAAGNTIYF. The CDR3 nucleotides are TGTGCCAGCAGCCGTGGCGAGGCCGCCGGAAACACCATATATTTT.

CDR3 sequence reads: CASSVGTDSGNTIYF. The CDR3 nucleotides are TGTGCCAGCAGCGTAGGGACGGACTCTGGAAACACCATATATTTT. The V and J genes are TRBV9 and TRBJ1-3; D unresolved. The CDR3 covers 15 residues. Germline V gives CDR1 SGDLS, CDR2 YYNGEE. The V end lost 0 bases, the J end lost 0 bases, and 7 bases lay between the germline ends. Combining the CDR3 with reference TRBV9 and TRBJ1-3 gives the whole variable domain DSGVTQTPKHLITATGQRVTLRCSPRSGDLSVYWYQQSLDQGLQFLIQYYNGEERAKGNILERFSAQQFPDLHSELNLSSLELGDSALYFCASSVGTDSGNTIYFGEGSWLTVV.

The chain uses TRBV27 and TRBJ2-7; TRBD2 matches 10 bases. Germline-derived CDR1 and CDR2 are MNHEY and SMNVEV (reference sequence). This CDR3 has 13 amino acids. With 7 bases clipped from V and 1 base from J, the junction kept 1 base outside the gene matches. CDR3 protein: CASKTSGSYEQYF. The CDR3 region has the DNA TGTGCCAGCAAGACTAGCGGGTCCTACGAGCAGTACTTC.

The chain combines TRBV28 with TRBJ1-1, with 11 bases identical to TRBD1. The trim removed 8 bases at V and 6 bases at J, leaving 5 bases unmatched. CDR3 length: 13 residues. CDR1 is MDHEN and CDR2 is SYDVKM in the germline V gene. The CDR3 DNA follows: TGTGCCAGCTATTGGGACAGGGGGGCTGAAGCTTTCTTT. This translates into CASYWDRGAEAFF.

This chain joins TRBV7-3 and TRBJ2-2; a possible D gene is TRBD2 (6 bases). With 2 bases removed from V and 4 bases from J, the gap between germline ends came to 8 bases. The CDR3 spans 14 residues. The germline V gene has CDR1 SGHTA and CDR2 FQGTGA. CDR3 amino acids: CASSLGGVTGELFF. DNA of the CDR3: TGTGCCAGCAGCTTAGGAGGGGTCACCGGGGAGCTGTTTTTT.

The chain employs TRBV28 and TRBJ1-6; weak D call: TRBD1 (6 bases). The CDR3 is 14 amino acids. V was shortened by 4 bases and J by 7 bases, with 11 bases between the two germline ends. Looked up from germline, CDR1 is MDHEN and CDR2 is SYDVKM. CDR3 sequence reads: CASSSGTRNSPLHF. In nucleotides, the CDR3 is TGTGCCAGCAGTTCCGGGACAAGGAATTCACCCCTCCACTTT.

The chain recombines TRBV7-9 with TRBJ2-4; no definite D call. In germline, CDR1 is SEHNR, CDR2 FQNEAQ (reference sequence). The CDR3 loop spans 14 amino acids. Trimming took 2 bases from V and 6 from J, leaving 11 bases between them. CDR3 in amino acids: CASSLQQELNIQYF. Here the CDR3 DNA reads TGTGCCAGCAGCTTACAGCAGGAGTTAAACATTCAGTACTTC. The variable domain in full, with the rest retrieved from reference TRBV7-9 and TRBJ2-4, is DTGVSQNPRHKITKRGQNVTFRCDPISEHNRLYWYRQTLGQGPEFLTYFQNEAQLEKSRLLSDRFSAERPKGSFSTLEIQRTEQGDSAMYLCASSLQQELNIQYFGAGTRLSVL.

The chain joins TRBV29-1 to TRBJ2-7; 9 nucleotides line up with TRBD1. The CDR3 has 13 amino acids. V gave up 4 bases and J gave up 1 base; unmatched junction bases: 2. CDR1 and CDR2 from the germline V gene are SQVTM and ANQGSEA. Here the CDR3 DNA reads TGCAGCGTTGTCGGGACAGGGTCCTACGAGCAGTACTTC. It is translated as CSVVGTGSYEQYF.

The genes are TRBV28 and TRBJ2-1, with TRBD2 matching over 8 bases. CDR3 length: 15 amino acids. J was trimmed by 7 bases and V by 5 bases; bases with no gene match: 10. Germline CDR1 reads MDHEN; CDR2 reads SYDVKM. The CDR3 region is CASSPRGGPSNEQFF. As DNA, the CDR3 is TGTGCCAGCAGTCCTCGGGGGGGCCCTAGTAATGAGCAGTTCTTC. Filled out from reference TRBV28 and TRBJ2-1, the complete variable domain reads DVKVTQSSRYLVKRTGEKVFLECVQDMDHENMFWYRQDPGLGLRLIYFSYDVKMKEKGDIPEGYSVSREKKERFSLILESASTNQTSMYLCASSPRGGPSNEQFFGPGTRLTVL.

The V gene is TRBV7-2, the J gene TRBJ1-6; D not certain. The ends were cut back, 5 bases at V and 0 bases at J, with 11 bases in the middle. CDR3 length: 16 amino acids. Germline V lookup: CDR1 SGHTA, CDR2 FQGNSA. CDR3 region: CASSPQLSSYNSPLHF. The CDR3 bases are TGTGCCAGCAGCCCCCAACTGAGCTCCTATAATTCACCCCTCCACTTT.

The V call is TRBV2, the J call TRBJ1-5; 9 positions match TRBD1. Germline CDR1 SNHLY, CDR2 FYNNEI. V gave up 6 bases and J gave up 4 bases; unmatched junction bases: 7. This CDR3 is 15 amino acids long. CDR3 bases: TGTGCCAGCAGGGGGGACAGGGTAGGGAATCAGCCCCAGCATTTT. Its protein is CASRGDRVGNQPQHF.

This chain uses TRBV20-1 with TRBJ1-5; 7 bases are a match to TRBD1. V lost 3 bases and J lost 0; bases outside the gene matches: 5. Germline V gene data show CDR1 as DFQATT and CDR2 as SNEGSKA (reference sequence). The CDR3 sequence is 15 residues long. The CDR3 protein is CSASWDSYSNQPQHF. The DNA of the CDR3 is TGCAGTGCTAGTTGGGACAGCTATAGCAATCAGCCCCAGCATTTT.

CDR3 DNA: TGCGCCAGCAGCTATGGGGGGGTGTACAATGAGCAGTTCTTC. It encodes CASSYGGVYNEQFF. The chain combines TRBV5-1 with TRBJ2-1; 7 bases align to TRBD2. Trimming cost V 3 bases and J 4 bases; bases outside gene matches: 4. CDR1 SGHRS and CDR2 YFSETQ come from the germline V gene. This CDR3 comprises 14 residues.

The chain carries TRBV6-1 and TRBJ1-2; 7 nucleotides match TRBD1. The germline CDR1 and CDR2 sequences are MNHNS and SASEGT. V lost 2 bases and J lost 1; bases outside the gene matches: 7. This CDR3 is built from 16 residues. This CDR3 reads CASSEYTGENNYGYTF. In nucleotides, the CDR3 is TGTGCCAGCAGTGAATATACAGGGGAGAATAACTATGGCTACACCTTC.

This clone was counted many times. The chain combines TRBV2 with TRBJ2-2; D may be TRBD2 (5 bases). Trimming pared 4 bases from V and 6 bases from J, leaving 12 bases between. Looked up from germline, CDR1 is SNHLY and CDR2 is FYNNEI. This CDR3 is built from 14 residues. CDR3 region: CASSVRVAAGELFF. The CDR3 nucleotides are TGTGCCAGCAGTGTGCGGGTGGCCGCCGGGGAGCTGTTTTTT. The variable domain in full, with the rest retrieved from reference TRBV2 and TRBJ2-2, is EPEVTQTPSHQVTQMGQEVILRCVPISNHLYFYWYRQILGQKVEFLVSFYNNEISEKSEIFDDQFSVERPDGSNFTLKIRSTKLEDSAMYFCASSVRVAAGELFFGEGSRLTVL.

The V call is TRBV19, the J call TRBJ2-1, with TRBD2 matching over 7 bases. Germline V gives CDR1 LNHDA, CDR2 SQIVND (reference sequence). The length of the CDR3 is 15 residues. The V gene end was trimmed by 5 bases and the J gene end by 8 bases; junction bases not matched to a gene: 12. The CDR3 here is CASSSWGLPKDEQFF. CDR3 nucleotide sequence: TGTGCCAGTAGTTCATGGGGACTACCTAAAGATGAGCAGTTCTTC.

This clone was counted once. This CDR3 reads CASSSQSRGDGYTF. In DNA form, the CDR3 reads TGTGCCAGCAGTTCACAGAGCAGGGGAGACGGCTACACCTTC. This sequence joins TRBV28 and TRBJ1-2, with D possibly matching TRBD1 (6 bases). From germline, CDR1 is MDHEN and CDR2 SYDVKM. Trimming took off 4 bases at V and 8 bases at J, with 17 bases between the two ends. The CDR3 has 14 amino acids.

This chain joins TRBV5-5 and TRBJ2-7; a possible D gene is TRBD1 (6 bases). Per the germline V gene, CDR1 is SGHKS and CDR2 is YYEKEE (reference sequence). V lost 0 bases to trimming and J lost 2 bases, with 9 bases between them. This CDR3 is built from 14 residues. CDR3 in DNA: TGTGCCAGCAGCTTGGGGACAGTTGCCTACGAGCAGTACTTC. Its protein product is CASSLGTVAYEQYF.

This clone was detected once. This chain uses TRBV5-4 with TRBJ2-3; D is uncertain. This CDR3 contains 14 residues. Deletions cut 3 bases from V and 1 base from J, with 9 bases between. Germline V gives CDR1 SGHNT, CDR2 YYREEE (reference sequence). CDR3 nucleotides: TGTGCCAGCAGCTGGGGTCAAGGCACAGATACGCAGTATTTT. As protein: CASSWGQGTDTQYF.